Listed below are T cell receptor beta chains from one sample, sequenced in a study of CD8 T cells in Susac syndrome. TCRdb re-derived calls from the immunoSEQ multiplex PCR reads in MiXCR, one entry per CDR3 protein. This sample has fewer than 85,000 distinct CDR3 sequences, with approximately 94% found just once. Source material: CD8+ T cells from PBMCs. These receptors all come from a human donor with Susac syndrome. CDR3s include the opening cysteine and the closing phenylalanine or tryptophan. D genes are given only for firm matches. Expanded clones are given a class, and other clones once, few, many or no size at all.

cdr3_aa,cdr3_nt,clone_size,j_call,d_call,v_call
CASSPYRDRESEQYF,TGTGCCAGCTCACCCTACCGGGACAGGGAAAGCGAGCAGTACTTC,NA,TRBJ2-7,TRBD1,TRBV18
CAAEGGMNTEAFF,TGTGCCGCCGAGGGGGGCATGAACACTGAAGCTTTCTTT,NA,TRBJ1-1,NA,TRBV6-5
CASSYRITESYEQYF,TGTGCCAGCAGTTACCGGATTACAGAATCCTACGAGCAGTACTTC,NA,TRBJ2-7,NA,TRBV6-2/TRBV6-3
CATRGQGAPGANVLTF,TGTGCCACCAGGGGACAGGGGGCTCCTGGGGCCAACGTCCTGACTTTC,NA,TRBJ2-6,TRBD1,TRBV15
CASSQGLAGGRYNEQFF,TGTGCCAGCAGCCAGGGACTAGCGGGGGGGAGGTACAATGAGCAGTTCTTC,NA,TRBJ2-1,TRBD2,TRBV3-1
CASSQSGGEETQYF,TGTGCCAGCAGCCAAAGCGGGGGGGAAGAGACCCAGTACTTC,NA,TRBJ2-5,TRBD2,TRBV3-1
CAISAATGETQYF,TGTGCCATCAGCGCCGCGACAGGCGAGACCCAGTACTTC,NA,TRBJ2-5,NA,TRBV10-3
CASSATDGDDQPQHF,TGTGCCAGCAGCGCTACGGACGGAGACGATCAGCCCCAGCATTTT,few,TRBJ1-5,NA,TRBV6-2/TRBV6-3
CSVLKGTAHGYTF,TGCAGCGTCCTAAAGGGGACCGCTCATGGCTACACCTTC,NA,TRBJ1-2,NA,TRBV29-1
CATSDDARGYGYTF,TGTGCCACCAGTGACGATGCCAGGGGGTATGGCTACACCTTC,NA,TRBJ1-2,TRBD1,TRBV24-1
CAISESVQEQYF,TGTGCCATCAGTGAGTCAGTTCAGGAGCAGTACTTC,NA,TRBJ2-7,NA,TRBV10-3
CASRGTGGDDIQYF,TGTGCCAGCAGAGGGACAGGGGGCGATGACATTCAGTACTTC,NA,TRBJ2-4,TRBD1,TRBV9